The clone carrying this TCR beta chain was detected only a few times. Active moderate-to-severe ophthalmopathy, Clinical Activity Score at least 3, NOSPECS at least 4, under 3 months' duration. It was RNA transcripts that yielded the amplified TCR beta CDR3 regions. The TCR CDR3 was amplified in a first-round RT-PCR using the HTBI primer set. TCRdb re-called the multiplex PCR reads with MiXCR, one entry per CDR3 protein. The data show over 350,000 distinct CDR3 sequences, approximately 17% seen once. This record belongs to a study of T cells in Graves' hyperthyroidism and ophthalmopathy. Study-wide background: The authors collected peripheral blood at initial diagnosis, before any treatment.

The CDR3 covers 14 residues. Trimming stripped 10 bases from V and 13 bases from J, with 26 bases between. Sequencing was carried out using blood. The clonotype comes from a man younger than 35 with Graves' ophthalmopathy. This sequence joins TRBV12-3 or TRBV12-4 and TRBJ2-1; possible D gene TRBD2, 8 bases. This chain's CDR3 is CATGGEGAQLYQFF. Here the CDR3 DNA reads TGTGCCACGGGAGGGGAGGGGGCGCAGCTTTATCAGTTCTTC.